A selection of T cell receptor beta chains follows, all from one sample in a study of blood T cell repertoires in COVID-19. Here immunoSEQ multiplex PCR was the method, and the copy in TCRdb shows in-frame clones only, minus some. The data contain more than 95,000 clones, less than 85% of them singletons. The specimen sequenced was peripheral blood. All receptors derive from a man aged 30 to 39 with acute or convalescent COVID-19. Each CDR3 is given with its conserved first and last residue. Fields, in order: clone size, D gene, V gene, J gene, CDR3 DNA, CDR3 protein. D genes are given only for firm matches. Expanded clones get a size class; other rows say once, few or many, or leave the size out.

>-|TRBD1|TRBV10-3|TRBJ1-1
TGTGCCATCAGTGGACAGGGCTTGAACACTGAAGCTTTCTTT
CAISGQGLNTEAFF
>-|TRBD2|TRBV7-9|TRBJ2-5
TGTGCCAGCAGCTTTTCGGGGGGACGTGAGACCCAGTACTTC
CASSFSGGRETQYF
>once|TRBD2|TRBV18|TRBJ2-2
TGTGCCAGCTCACCCCGGACTAGCGGGTCTTGGGGCACCGGGGAGCTGTTTTTT
CASSPRTSGSWGTGELFF
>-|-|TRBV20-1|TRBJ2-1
TGCAGTGCTAGCGGGTACAATGAGCAGTTCTTC
CSASGYNEQFF
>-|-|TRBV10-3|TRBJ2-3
TGTGCCATACTAGCTAGCACAGATACGCAGTATTTT
CAILASTDTQYF
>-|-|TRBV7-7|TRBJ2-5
TGTGCTAGCAGCCCTAGGAGGGGCCAAACAATGGGTGGAGAGACCCAGTACTTC
CASSPRRGQTMGGETQYF
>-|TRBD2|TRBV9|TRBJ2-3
TGTGCCAGCAGCGTAGGCCAGCGGGGGGGGCGGAGCACAGATACGCAGTATTTT
CASSVGQRGGRSTDTQYF
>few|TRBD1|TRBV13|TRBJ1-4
TGTGCCAGCAGCGTCCCGGGACAGGGGGGGACTAATGAAAAACTGTTTTTT
CASSVPGQGGTNEKLFF
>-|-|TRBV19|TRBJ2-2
TGTGCCAGTGAGTCCGTCCGAGGGACCGGGGAGCTGTTTTTT
CASESVRGTGELFF
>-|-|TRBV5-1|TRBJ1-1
TGCGCCAGCACCAACCACAAGACAGGCAACACTGAAGCTTTCTTT
CASTNHKTGNTEAFF
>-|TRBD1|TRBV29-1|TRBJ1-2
TGCAGCGGCGGGGACAGGGGGGTAGGTGGCTACACCTTC
CSGGDRGVGGYTF
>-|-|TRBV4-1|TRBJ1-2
TGCGCCAGCAGCCAAGTATTTTACTCTTATAACTATGGCTACACCTTC
CASSQVFYSYNYGYTF
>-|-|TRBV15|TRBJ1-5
TGTGCCACCACAACTGGGGGCCGGGGTAATCAGCCCCAGCATTTT
CATTTGGRGNQPQHF
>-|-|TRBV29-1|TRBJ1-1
TGCAGCGTTGAGGGCGGGGGGAGCACTGAAGCTTTCTTT
CSVEGGGSTEAFF
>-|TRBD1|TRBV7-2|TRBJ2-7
TGTGCCAGCAGCTCCGGGACAGAAGCCTACGAGCAGTACTTC
CASSSGTEAYEQYF
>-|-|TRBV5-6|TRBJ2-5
TGTGCCAGCAGCCGCCATGGGGGCGAAGAGACCCAGTACTTC
CASSRHGGEETQYF
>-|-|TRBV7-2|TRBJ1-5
TGTGCCAGCAGCCTACAGAGAAATCAGCCCCAGCATTTT
CASSLQRNQPQHF
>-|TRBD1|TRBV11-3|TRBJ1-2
TGTGCCAGCAGCTTCGACAGGGCCGGTCAAACGTACTTC
CASSFDRAGQTYF
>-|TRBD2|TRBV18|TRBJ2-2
TGTGCCAGCTCACCGGGACTAGCGGGAGTCTATGCCGGGGAGCTGTTTTTT
CASSPGLAGVYAGELFF
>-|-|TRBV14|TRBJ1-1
TGTGCCAGCAGCCCTTTAGAGCGGGGCACTGAAGCTTTCTTT
CASSPLERGTEAFF
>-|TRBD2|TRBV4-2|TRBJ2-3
TGTGCCAGCAGCCAAGAAACTAGCGGAACAGATACGCAGTATTTT
CASSQETSGTDTQYF
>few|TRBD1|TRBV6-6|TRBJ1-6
TGTGCCAGCAGTTACAGACAGGGGAATAATTCACCCCTCCACTTT
CASSYRQGNNSPLHF
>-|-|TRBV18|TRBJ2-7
TGTGCCAGCTCCAAGGGGGACGAGCAGTACTTC
CASSKGDEQYF
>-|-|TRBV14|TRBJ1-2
TGTGCCAGCAGCCAAGATCGGGGGGGCTACACCTTC
CASSQDRGGYTF
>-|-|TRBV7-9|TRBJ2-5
TGTGCCAGCAGCTTAGACATACCCGAGACCCAGTACTTC
CASSLDIPETQYF
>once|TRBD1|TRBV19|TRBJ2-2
TGTGCCAGTAACACGGGACAGACGAACACCGGGGAGCTGTTTTTT
CASNTGQTNTGELFF
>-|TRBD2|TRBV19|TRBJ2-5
TGTGCCAGTAGTATATCGCGGGAGGTAGAGACCCAGTACTTC
CASSISREVETQYF
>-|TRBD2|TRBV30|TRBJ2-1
TGTGCCTGGAGGGGCTTCGGCGGGAGGGGAAATGAGCAGTTCTTC
CAWRGFGGRGNEQFF
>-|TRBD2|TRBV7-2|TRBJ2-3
TGTGCCAGCAGCTTAGTAACCCTTCGGGGGGGTGGAGATACGCAGTATTTT
CASSLVTLRGGGDTQYF
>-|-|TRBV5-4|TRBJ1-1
TGTGCCAGCAGCTTGGCAGAGAACACTGAAGCTTTCTTT
CASSLAENTEAFF
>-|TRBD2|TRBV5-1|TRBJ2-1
TGCGCCAGCAGCCAAAGGACTAGCGGGTCCTACAATGAGCAGTTCTTC
CASSQRTSGSYNEQFF
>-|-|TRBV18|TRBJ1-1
TGTGCCAGCTCACCACGGGCAGAGCCCATGAACACTGAAGCTTTCTTT
CASSPRAEPMNTEAFF
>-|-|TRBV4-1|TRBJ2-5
TGCGCCAGCAGCCAAAGGGGGAGTAGTGGGAGTGAAGAGACCCAGTACTTC
CASSQRGSSGSEETQYF
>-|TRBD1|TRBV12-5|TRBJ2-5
TGTGCTAGTGGTTTGAGCGACAGGGAAGAGACCCAGTACTTC
CASGLSDREETQYF
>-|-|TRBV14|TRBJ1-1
TGTGCCAGCAGCCACCCAACCGTGCGTCGCACTGAAGCTTTCTTT
CASSHPTVRRTEAFF
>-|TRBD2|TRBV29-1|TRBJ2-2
TGCAGCGTTGCTAGCGGGCTAAACACCGGGGAGCTGTTTTTT
CSVASGLNTGELFF
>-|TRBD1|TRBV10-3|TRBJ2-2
TGTGCCATCAGTGCAGGGGGACAGGGACCCACCGGGGAGCTGTTTTTT
CAISAGGQGPTGELFF
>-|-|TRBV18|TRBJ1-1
TGTGCCAGCTCACCCAGACCCGGGGTAGGAACTGAAGCTTTCTTT
CASSPRPGVGTEAFF
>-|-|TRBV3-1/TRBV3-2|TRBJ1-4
TGTGCCACCTCCTCCAAGGCGCTCGCTGGGCAGAAACTGTTTTTT
CATSSKALAGQKLFF
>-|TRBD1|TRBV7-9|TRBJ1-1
TGTGCCAGCAGCTTAGTGGGACAGGGGGCAAAGGGCACTGAAGCTTTCTTT
CASSLVGQGAKGTEAFF
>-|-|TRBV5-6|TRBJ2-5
TGTGCCAGCAACTGGGGCTGGGAGACCCAGTACTTC
CASNWGWETQYF
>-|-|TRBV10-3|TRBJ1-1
TGTGCCACCGCAAACGGACAGCTCACTGAAGCTTTCTTT
CATANGQLTEAFF
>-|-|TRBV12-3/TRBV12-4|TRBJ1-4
TGTGCCAGCAGCCCCCCACAGGGCGGAAAACTGTTTTTT
CASSPPQGGKLFF